This T cell receptor (beta chain) was obtained from a study of OX40 agonist ivuxolimab in advanced cancers. Background on the study: Ivuxolimab, an agonist antibody against OX40 (CD134), was given to patients. The study reported partial responses in three patients: one hepatocellular carcinoma, two cutaneous melanoma.

Germline CDR1 and CDR2: SGHDT and YYEEEE. J was trimmed by 3 bases and V by 4 bases; bases with no gene match: 5. This CDR3 comprises 14 residues. Sequencing used immunoSEQ multiplex PCR; TCRdb keeps in-frame clones, though not all of them. The sample lists 60,000 to 75,000 clones, roughly nine tenths occurring once. Sequencing used CD4+ or CD8+ T cells sorted from blood, obtained in a trial of the OX40 agonist ivuxolimab. This TCR was sampled from an adult with an advanced solid tumor such as melanoma, head and neck, liver or kidney cancer. This chain uses TRBV5-6 with TRBJ2-7; TRBD1 matches at 9 bases. The CDR3 nucleotides read TGTGCCAGCAGCCCCGGGACAGGGTACTACGAGCAGTACTTC. This gives the protein CASSPGTGYYEQYF.